The 10 T cell receptor beta chains listed next were all sequenced from one sample in a study of blood T cell repertoires in COVID-19. Sequencing was performed with immunoSEQ multiplex PCR; in TCRdb, only in-frame clones are kept and a portion is missing. The repertoire has fewer than 300,000 clones, roughly nine tenths of them found once; the top ten carry less than 5%. Sequences were obtained from peripheral blood. These receptors all come from a man aged 55 to 70 who had recovered from COVID-19.

This clone was counted only a few times. V gene TRBV5-1 combines with J gene TRBJ1-6; TRBD1 agrees at 8 bases. Germline trimming cut 4 bases from V and 15 bases from J; bases unmatched to any gene: 6. Germline values: CDR1 SGHRS, CDR2 YFSETQ. The CDR3 loop spans 12 amino acids. For the CDR3, the DNA is TGCGCCAGCAGCCCTGACAGGGGCGTCCTCCACTTT. Protein: CASSPDRGVLHF.

The chain employs TRBV2 and TRBJ1-2, with D possibly matching TRBD1 (5 bases). CDR1 and CDR2 (germline): SNHLY, FYNNEI. The CDR3 has 13 residues. V lost 6 bases and J lost 4, with 12 bases in between. The CDR3 DNA sequence: TGTGCCAGCAGACGAGACAGTCTCTATGGCTACACCTTC. It codes for CASRRDSLYGYTF.

This chain connects TRBV12-5 to TRBJ1-2; 8 nucleotides line up with TRBD1. J lost 3 bases, V lost 1 base, and 10 bases had no gene match. Germline V lookup: CDR1 LGHNT, CDR2 FRNRAP. This CDR3 contains 17 residues. CDR3 coding DNA: TGTGCTAGTGGTTTGGGGACTGACAGGGGAAGTTACTATGGCTACACCTTC. This encodes CASGLGTDRGSYYGYTF.

This rearrangement joins TRBV4-1 to TRBJ2-5, with D maybe TRBD1 (5 bases). Per the germline V gene, CDR1 is MGHRA and CDR2 is YSYEKL. V was clipped by 1 base and J by 1 base, with 13 bases between them. The CDR3 extends over 16 amino acids. In DNA form, the CDR3 reads TGCGCCAGCAGCCAAGCCATTGGGGCCACCCAAGAGACCCAGTACTTC. Encoded protein: CASSQAIGATQETQYF.

The chain carries TRBV4-2 and TRBJ1-4, with TRBD1 matching 9 bases. The V gene's germline CDR1 is LGHNA and CDR2 YNFKEQ. V shed 0 bases and J 6 bases; nucleotides not matched to a gene: 5. This CDR3 spans 16 amino acids. The CDR3: CASSQDPGTGYEKLFF. In DNA, the CDR3 is TGTGCCAGCAGCCAAGATCCTGGGACAGGGTATGAAAAACTGTTTTTT.

The chain combines TRBV3-1 (or the pseudogene TRBV3-2) with TRBJ1-6, with 9 bases lining up with TRBD1. Trimming took 0 bases from V and 14 from J; bases not matched to a gene: 8. The CDR3 contains 15 residues. The germline V gene encodes CDR1 LGHDT and CDR2 YNNKEL (reference sequence). Here the CDR3 DNA reads TGTGCCAGCAGCCAAGATTGGGACAGGGAGGACTCCCTCCACTTT. The encoded protein is CASSQDWDREDSLHF.

This sequence joins TRBV6-5 and TRBJ1-2, with a weak D call TRBD1 (6 bases). Deletions cut 2 bases from V and 2 bases from J, with 12 bases between. Per the germline V gene, CDR1 is MNHEY and CDR2 is SVGAGI. CDR3 length equals 15 residues. The CDR3 is CASSYDWGPNYGYTF. CDR3 DNA sequence: TGTGCCAGCAGTTACGACTGGGGGCCGAACTATGGCTACACCTTC.

The CDR3 region is CASSPRGRVDYGYTF. The CDR3 DNA is TGTGCCAGTAGTCCCAGGGGAAGGGTTGACTATGGCTACACCTTC. This chain joins TRBV19 and TRBJ1-2; weak D call: TRBD1 (6 bases). V shed 5 bases and J shed 3 bases, with 16 bases lying between them. The CDR3 sequence is 15 residues long. Germline assignment: CDR1 LNHDA and CDR2 SQIVND (reference sequence).

The chain is built from TRBV24-1 and TRBJ2-1, with 13 bases matching TRBD2. J lost 7 bases, V lost 3 bases, and 5 bases had no gene match. The germline V gene has CDR1 KGHDR and CDR2 SFDVKD. There are 16 residues in the CDR3. This CDR3 reads CATSDEQTSGGNEQFF. In DNA form, the CDR3 reads TGTGCCACCAGTGATGAACAGACTAGCGGGGGGAATGAGCAGTTCTTC.

The V call is TRBV30, the J call TRBJ1-1, with D possibly being TRBD1 (5 bases). The germline V gene encodes CDR1 GTSNPN and CDR2 SVGIG (reference sequence). The V gene lost 0 bases and the J gene lost 7 bases, with 6 bases spanning the gap. The CDR3 length is 11 residues. The CDR3 spells CAWSVGGEAFF. The CDR3 coding sequence is TGTGCCTGGAGTGTCGGGGGTGAAGCTTTCTTT.